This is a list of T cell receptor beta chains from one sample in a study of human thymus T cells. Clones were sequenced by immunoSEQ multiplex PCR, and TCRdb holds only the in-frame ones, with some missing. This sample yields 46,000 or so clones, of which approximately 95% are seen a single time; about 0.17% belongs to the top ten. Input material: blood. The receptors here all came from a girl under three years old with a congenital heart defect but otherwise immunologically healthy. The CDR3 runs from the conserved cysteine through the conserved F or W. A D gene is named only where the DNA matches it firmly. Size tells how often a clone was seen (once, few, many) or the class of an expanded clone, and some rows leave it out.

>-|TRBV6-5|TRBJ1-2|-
TGTGCCAGCAGCATCGGACGATCCAACTATGGCTACACCTTC
CASSIGRSNYGYTF
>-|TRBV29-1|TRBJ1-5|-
TGCAGCGTTGCGGGAAGCAATCAGCCCCAGCATTTT
CSVAGSNQPQHF
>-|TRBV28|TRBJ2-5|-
TGTGCCAGCAGTTTAGGGCAGGGCTGGGGTTTTGAGACCCAGTACTTC
CASSLGQGWGFETQYF
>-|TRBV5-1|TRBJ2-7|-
TGCGCCAGCAGCGGGGATGTGATGAACGAGCAGTACTTC
CASSGDVMNEQYF
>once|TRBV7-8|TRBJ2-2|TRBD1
TGTGCCAGCAGCACCCGACAGGGACGGACCGGGGAGCTGTTTTTT
CASSTRQGRTGELFF
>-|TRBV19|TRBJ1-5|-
TGTGCCAGTAGTATCAAATATAGCAATCAGCCCCAGCATTTT
CASSIKYSNQPQHF
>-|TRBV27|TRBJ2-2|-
TGTGCCAGCAGTTTGGTAGAGGGACGTGAGCTGTTTTTT
CASSLVEGRELFF
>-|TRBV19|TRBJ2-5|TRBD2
TGTGCCAGTACCCCTAGCGGGAGGGGAGAGACCCAGTACTTC
CASTPSGRGETQYF
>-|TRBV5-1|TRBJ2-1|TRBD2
TGCGCCAGCAGCTTTGGAGCGGGAACCCACAATGAGCAGTTCTTC
CASSFGAGTHNEQFF
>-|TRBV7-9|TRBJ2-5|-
TGTGCCAGCAGCTTTGAGAAAGGGGAGACCCAGTACTTC
CASSFEKGETQYF
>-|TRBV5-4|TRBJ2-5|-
TGTGCCAGCAGCGCAACCAGGGAACAAGAGACCCAGTACTTC
CASSATREQETQYF
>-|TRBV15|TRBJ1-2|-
TGTGCCACCAGCAGAGGTACAGGGTCCAGACTTAACTATGGCTACACCTTC
CATSRGTGSRLNYGYTF
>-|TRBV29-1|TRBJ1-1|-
TGCAGCGTTGTCACAAACACTGAAGCTTTCTTT
CSVVTNTEAFF
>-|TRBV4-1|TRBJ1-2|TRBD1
TGCGCCAGCAGCCAGTCTTCTTCGGGACAGCCGTTTAACTATGGCTACACCTTC
CASSQSSSGQPFNYGYTF
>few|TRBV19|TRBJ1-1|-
TGTGCCAGTAGTATAGGTTATCTGGAAGCTTTCTTT
CASSIGYLEAFF
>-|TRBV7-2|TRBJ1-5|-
TGTGCCAGCAGCTTAGGATATAGGGTCCTCAATCAGCCCCAGCATTTT
CASSLGYRVLNQPQHF
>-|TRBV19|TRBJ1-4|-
TGTGCCAGTAGTATCTTTCGGCAGGGGACCCCAACTAATGAAAAACTGTTTTTT
CASSIFRQGTPTNEKLFF
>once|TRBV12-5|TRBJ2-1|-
TGTGCTAGTGGTGGGGGGGACAGAGGCTACAATGAGCAGTTCTTC
CASGGGDRGYNEQFF
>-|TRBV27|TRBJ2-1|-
TGTGCCAGCAGTTTATCAATTTGGGGAGGCGAGCAGTTCTTC
CASSLSIWGGEQFF
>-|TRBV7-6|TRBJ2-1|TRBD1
TGTGCCAGCAGCTCCAACAGGGGGGAAATCGCTTTCGCCTACAATGAGCAGTTCTTC
CASSSNRGEIAFAYNEQFF
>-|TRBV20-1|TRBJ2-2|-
TGCAGTGCCACCAGCACCGGGGAGCTGTTTTTT
CSATSTGELFF
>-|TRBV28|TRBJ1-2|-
TGTGCCAGCAGCCAAAGGGCCGCGCACTTC
CASSQRAAHF
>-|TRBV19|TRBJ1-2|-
TGTGCCAGTAGTCCGGCCGGGACGCTCTATGGCTACACCTTC
CASSPAGTLYGYTF
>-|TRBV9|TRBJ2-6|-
TGTGCCAGCAGCGTCAGGCCGGGAGAGGCCAACGTCCTGACTTTC
CASSVRPGEANVLTF
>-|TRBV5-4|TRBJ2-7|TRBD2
TGTGCCAGCAGCTTGCCGCGGGGGGGAACTAGCTCCTACGAGCAGTACTTC
CASSLPRGGTSSYEQYF
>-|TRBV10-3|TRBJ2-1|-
TGTGCCATCACCACCGGGCCTCCAGGGCTTTACAATGAGCAGTTCTTC
CAITTGPPGLYNEQFF
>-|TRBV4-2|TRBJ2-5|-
TGTGCCAGCAGCCCCCCTGGGATCGGGGGCCCCCAAGAGACCCAGTACTTC
CASSPPGIGGPQETQYF
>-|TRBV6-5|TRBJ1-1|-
TGTGCCAGCAGCCTTCGGGGGGACACTGAAGCTTTCTTT
CASSLRGDTEAFF
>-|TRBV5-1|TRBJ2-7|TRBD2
TGCGCCAGCAGCTTAGCGGGAGTAGTCCGGGAGCAGTACTTC
CASSLAGVVREQYF
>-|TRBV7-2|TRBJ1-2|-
TGTGCCAGCAGCTTAGCCGCAGGGCCTCTTAATGGCTACACCTTC
CASSLAAGPLNGYTF
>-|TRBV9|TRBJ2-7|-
TGTGCCAGCAGCGTAGGGACAACCTACGAGCAGTACTTC
CASSVGTTYEQYF
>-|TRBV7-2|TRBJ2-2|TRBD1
TGTGCCAGCAGCCCGGACAGGGCTGAGCTGTTTTTT
CASSPDRAELFF
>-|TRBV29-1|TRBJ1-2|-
TGCAGCGTTGCGGGAAGGTATGGCTACACCTTC
CSVAGRYGYTF
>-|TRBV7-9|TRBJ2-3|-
TGTGCCAGCAGCATCAGGATTCTTGGCACAGATACGCAGTATTTT
CASSIRILGTDTQYF
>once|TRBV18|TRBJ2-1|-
TGTGCCAGCTCACCACCGAGGGGCCTCGACCGCTCCTACAATGAGCAGTTCTTC
CASSPPRGLDRSYNEQFF
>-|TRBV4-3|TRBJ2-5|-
TGCGCCAGCAGCCAACACCCAGGGAGGAGGGACCAAGAGACCCAGTACTTC
CASSQHPGRRDQETQYF